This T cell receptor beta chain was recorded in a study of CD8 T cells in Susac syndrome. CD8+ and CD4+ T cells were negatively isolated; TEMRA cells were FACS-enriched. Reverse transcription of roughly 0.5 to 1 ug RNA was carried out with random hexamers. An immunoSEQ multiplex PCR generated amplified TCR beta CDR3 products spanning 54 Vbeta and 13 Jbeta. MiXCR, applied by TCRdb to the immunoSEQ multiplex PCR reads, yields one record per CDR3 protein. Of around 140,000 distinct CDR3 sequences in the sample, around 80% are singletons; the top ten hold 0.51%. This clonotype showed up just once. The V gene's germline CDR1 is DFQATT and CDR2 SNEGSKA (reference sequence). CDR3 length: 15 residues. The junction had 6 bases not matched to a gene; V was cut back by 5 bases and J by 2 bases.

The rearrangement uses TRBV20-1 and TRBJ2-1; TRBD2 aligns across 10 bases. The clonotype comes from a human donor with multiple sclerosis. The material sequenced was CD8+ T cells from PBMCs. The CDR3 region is CSAPSGRAPYNEQFF. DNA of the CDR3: TGCAGTGCTCCCAGCGGGAGGGCCCCCTACAATGAGCAGTTCTTC.